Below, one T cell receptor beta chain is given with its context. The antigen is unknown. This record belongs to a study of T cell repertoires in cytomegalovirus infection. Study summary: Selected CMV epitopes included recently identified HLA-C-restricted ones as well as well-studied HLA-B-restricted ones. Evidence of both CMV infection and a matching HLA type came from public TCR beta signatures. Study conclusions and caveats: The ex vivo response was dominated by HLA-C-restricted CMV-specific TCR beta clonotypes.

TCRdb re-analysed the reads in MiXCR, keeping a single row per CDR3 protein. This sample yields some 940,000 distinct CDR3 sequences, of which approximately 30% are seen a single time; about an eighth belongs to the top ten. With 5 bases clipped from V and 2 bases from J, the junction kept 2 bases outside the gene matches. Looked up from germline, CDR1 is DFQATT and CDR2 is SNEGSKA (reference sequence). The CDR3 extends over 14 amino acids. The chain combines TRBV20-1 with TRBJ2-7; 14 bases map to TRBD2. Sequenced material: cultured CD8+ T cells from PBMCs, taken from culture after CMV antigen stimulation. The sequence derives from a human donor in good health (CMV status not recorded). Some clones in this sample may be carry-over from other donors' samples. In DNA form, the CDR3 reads TGCAGTGCTCGGACTAGCGGGGGGCCCTACGAGCAGTACGTC. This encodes CSARTSGGPYEQYV.